Listed below are T cell receptor beta chains from one sample, sequenced in a study of T-cell reconstitution after alpha-beta-depleted transplantation in children. TCRdb itself ran the PCR reads through MiXCR, one entry per CDR3 protein. This sample has 240,000 or so distinct CDR3 sequences; around 7.8% occur once, and the top ten carry 5% to 8%. This specimen was PBMCs, mostly from graft donor cells, taken 180 days after TCRalphabeta/CD19-depleted stem cell transplant. All receptors derive from a male patient between 5 and 17 years old who had a stem cell transplant for acute lymphoblastic leukemia, so the T cells may come from the graft donor. CDR3s include the opening cysteine and the closing phenylalanine or tryptophan. Fields, in order: D gene, clone size, J gene, V gene, CDR3 DNA, CDR3 protein. D genes are given only for firm matches. Only some rows state a clone size, as once, few, many or a class for expanded clones.

d_gene: .; abundance: once; j_gene: TRBJ2-5; v_gene: TRBV20-1; CDR3nt: TGCAGTGCAGCCGGAGGTGGGGGAGCCTTATTAGAGACCCAGTACTTC; CDR3aa: CSAAGGGGALLETQYF
d_gene: TRBD1; abundance: many; j_gene: TRBJ2-1; v_gene: TRBV5-8; CDR3nt: TGTGCCAGCAGCGCCCGGGACAGCTACAATGAGCAGTTCTTC; CDR3aa: CASSARDSYNEQFF
d_gene: .; abundance: many; j_gene: TRBJ2-3; v_gene: TRBV7-9; CDR3nt: TGTGCCAGCAGCTCCCGTGAGGGCACAGATACGCAGTATTTT; CDR3aa: CASSSREGTDTQYF
d_gene: .; abundance: .; j_gene: TRBJ2-3; v_gene: TRBV7-9; CDR3nt: TGTGCCAGCAGCTTAGCGGGGGCGACTAAGGATACGCAGTATTTT; CDR3aa: CASSLAGATKDTQYF
d_gene: .; abundance: many; j_gene: TRBJ1-5; v_gene: TRBV28; CDR3nt: TGTGCCAGCAGTTCGGCCCCTGGCAATCAGCCCCAGCATTTT; CDR3aa: CASSSAPGNQPQHF
d_gene: .; abundance: many; j_gene: TRBJ1-2; v_gene: TRBV5-1; CDR3nt: TGCGCCAGCAGCTTGACCAGTGGCGTCCTCTATGGCTACACCTTC; CDR3aa: CASSLTSGVLYGYTF
d_gene: TRBD1; abundance: many; j_gene: TRBJ2-3; v_gene: TRBV15; CDR3nt: TGTGCCACCAGCACCTGGACAGGGCCTAGGACAGATACGCAGTATTTT; CDR3aa: CATSTWTGPRTDTQYF
d_gene: .; abundance: many; j_gene: TRBJ2-7; v_gene: TRBV11-2; CDR3nt: TGTGCCAGCAGCTTATCAGGGGCCGAGCAGTACTTC; CDR3aa: CASSLSGAEQYF
d_gene: .; abundance: many; j_gene: TRBJ2-5; v_gene: TRBV18; CDR3nt: TGTGCCAGCTCACCACCGTTGGCAGGGTTTGGCATGGAGACCCAGTACTTC; CDR3aa: CASSPPLAGFGMETQYF
d_gene: .; abundance: many; j_gene: TRBJ1-2; v_gene: TRBV20-1; CDR3nt: TGCAGTGCTAGAGTGGGGGCTTATGGCTACACCTTC; CDR3aa: CSARVGAYGYTF
d_gene: .; abundance: many; j_gene: TRBJ1-6; v_gene: TRBV18; CDR3nt: TGTGCCAGCTCACCGCCGGACAGTTCACCCCTCCACTTT; CDR3aa: CASSPPDSSPLHF
d_gene: TRBD1; abundance: many; j_gene: TRBJ2-7; v_gene: TRBV12-3/TRBV12-4; CDR3nt: TGTGCCAGCAGCCCCCGGGACAGGGGCGAGCAGTACTTC; CDR3aa: CASSPRDRGEQYF
d_gene: .; abundance: many; j_gene: TRBJ2-3; v_gene: TRBV6-2/TRBV6-3; CDR3nt: TGTGCCAGCAGTTACTCCGCGGCAGACACAGATACGCAGTATTTT; CDR3aa: CASSYSAADTDTQYF
d_gene: .; abundance: few; j_gene: TRBJ2-1; v_gene: TRBV11-2; CDR3nt: TGTGCCAGCAGCTTAGCCTGGACCGACAATGAGCAGTTCTTC; CDR3aa: CASSLAWTDNEQFF
d_gene: TRBD2; abundance: many; j_gene: TRBJ2-1; v_gene: TRBV9; CDR3nt: TGTGCCAGCAGCCGCACCGCGGGGGATGAGCAGTTCTTC; CDR3aa: CASSRTAGDEQFF
d_gene: .; abundance: many; j_gene: TRBJ1-5; v_gene: TRBV12-3/TRBV12-4; CDR3nt: TGTGCCAGCAGTTCCATCCGGGACACTCATCAGCCCCAGCATTTT; CDR3aa: CASSSIRDTHQPQHF
d_gene: TRBD1; abundance: .; j_gene: TRBJ2-6; v_gene: TRBV18; CDR3nt: TGTGCCAGCTCACCCTCGACAGGGGGGAGCTCTGGGGCCAACGTCCTGACTTTC; CDR3aa: CASSPSTGGSSGANVLTF
d_gene: TRBD1; abundance: many; j_gene: TRBJ1-2; v_gene: TRBV10-3; CDR3nt: TGTGCCATCAGAGAACCGGGACAGGGTCCCTATGGCTACACCTTC; CDR3aa: CAIREPGQGPYGYTF
d_gene: TRBD1; abundance: .; j_gene: TRBJ2-5; v_gene: TRBV3-1; CDR3nt: TGTGCCAGCAGCCAATTGACAGGGGGCCGACAAGAGACCCAGTACTTC; CDR3aa: CASSQLTGGRQETQYF
d_gene: TRBD2; abundance: medium-sized; j_gene: TRBJ2-5; v_gene: TRBV4-2; CDR3nt: TGTGCCAGCAGCCAAGTCGGCGGGGGATTAGAGACCCAGTACTTC; CDR3aa: CASSQVGGGLETQYF
d_gene: .; abundance: many; j_gene: TRBJ2-7; v_gene: TRBV7-9; CDR3nt: TGTGCCAGCAGCTTAGCGAACCCTGGCCACGAGCAGTACTTC; CDR3aa: CASSLANPGHEQYF
d_gene: .; abundance: many; j_gene: TRBJ2-3; v_gene: TRBV4-3; CDR3nt: TGCGCCAGCAGCCAAGGGGGTCGAATACGGATTGGGACAGATACGCAGTATTTT; CDR3aa: CASSQGGRIRIGTDTQYF
d_gene: TRBD2; abundance: many; j_gene: TRBJ2-3; v_gene: TRBV5-5; CDR3nt: TGTGCCAGCAGCTCTCAGACTAGCGGGGGAGGGACAGATACGCAGTATTTT; CDR3aa: CASSSQTSGGGTDTQYF
d_gene: .; abundance: many; j_gene: TRBJ2-6; v_gene: TRBV29-1; CDR3nt: TGCAGCACTGCTACCCCCCAGGGAAATGGGGCCAACGTCCTGACTTTC; CDR3aa: CSTATPQGNGANVLTF
d_gene: .; abundance: many; j_gene: TRBJ1-5; v_gene: TRBV12-3/TRBV12-4; CDR3nt: TGTGCCAGCAGTTATGGTCAGCCCCAGCATTTT; CDR3aa: CASSYGQPQHF
d_gene: TRBD1; abundance: many; j_gene: TRBJ2-7; v_gene: TRBV24-1; CDR3nt: TGTGCCACCAGTGTCAGGGACCGGGACAGAACCTACGAGCAGTACTTC; CDR3aa: CATSVRDRDRTYEQYF
d_gene: .; abundance: many; j_gene: TRBJ2-1; v_gene: TRBV6-2/TRBV6-3; CDR3nt: TGTGCCACAGGGCGGGTACTTGAGCAGTTCTTC; CDR3aa: CATGRVLEQFF
d_gene: .; abundance: many; j_gene: TRBJ1-3; v_gene: TRBV5-1; CDR3nt: TGCGCCAGCAGCTTGGAGGGGGAGAGCTCTGGAAACACCATATATTTT; CDR3aa: CASSLEGESSGNTIYF
d_gene: .; abundance: .; j_gene: TRBJ1-2; v_gene: TRBV7-8; CDR3nt: TGTGCCAGCAGCTTAGTGGGGACAACGGGGAACTATGGCTACACCTTC; CDR3aa: CASSLVGTTGNYGYTF
d_gene: .; abundance: .; j_gene: TRBJ1-2; v_gene: TRBV5-1; CDR3nt: TGCGCCAGCAGCCCCCGGGACACCAGTGGGTATGGCTACACCTTC; CDR3aa: CASSPRDTSGYGYTF
d_gene: .; abundance: many; j_gene: TRBJ1-6; v_gene: TRBV5-5; CDR3nt: TGTGCCAGCAGCCTGGAATTCCGGGGAAGCTCCTATAATTCACCCCTCCACTTT; CDR3aa: CASSLEFRGSSYNSPLHF
d_gene: .; abundance: many; j_gene: TRBJ2-1; v_gene: TRBV20-1; CDR3nt: TGCAGTGCCATCGCCGGGGCTTCCTACAATGAGCAGTTCTTC; CDR3aa: CSAIAGASYNEQFF
d_gene: .; abundance: many; j_gene: TRBJ2-7; v_gene: TRBV20-1; CDR3nt: TGCAGTGCTAGAATATACCTCTGGGAGCAGTACTTC; CDR3aa: CSARIYLWEQYF
d_gene: .; abundance: many; j_gene: TRBJ1-1; v_gene: TRBV25-1; CDR3nt: TGTGCCAGCGGTACATTGAACACTGAAGCTTTCTTT; CDR3aa: CASGTLNTEAFF
d_gene: .; abundance: many; j_gene: TRBJ2-3; v_gene: TRBV7-3; CDR3nt: TGTGCCAGCAGCTTAGGACGGGGGAGCAACACAGATACGCAGTATTTT; CDR3aa: CASSLGRGSNTDTQYF
d_gene: TRBD1; abundance: many; j_gene: TRBJ1-1; v_gene: TRBV18; CDR3nt: TGTGCCAGCTCACCGATCTTACAGGGGGCGCGGACTGAAGCTTTCTTT; CDR3aa: CASSPILQGARTEAFF
d_gene: .; abundance: many; j_gene: TRBJ2-5; v_gene: TRBV7-3; CDR3nt: TGTGCCAGCAGCTTAAGGGGTAGAGAGACCCAGTACTTC; CDR3aa: CASSLRGRETQYF
d_gene: TRBD1; abundance: many; j_gene: TRBJ1-4; v_gene: TRBV29-1; CDR3nt: TGCAGCGTTGTAGACAGGGTGGATTTGATTGATGAAAAACTGTTTTTT; CDR3aa: CSVVDRVDLIDEKLFF
d_gene: .; abundance: many; j_gene: TRBJ1-1; v_gene: TRBV4-1; CDR3nt: TGCGCCAGCAGCCTCCACTACAGGGTCGGAGGGACTGAAGCTTTCTTT; CDR3aa: CASSLHYRVGGTEAFF
d_gene: .; abundance: many; j_gene: TRBJ1-5; v_gene: TRBV10-2; CDR3nt: TGCGCCAGCAGAAGACAGCCCCAGCATTTT; CDR3aa: CASRRQPQHF
d_gene: TRBD2; abundance: many; j_gene: TRBJ2-1; v_gene: TRBV29-1; CDR3nt: TGCAGCGTTGAAGGCCTACCCGGGACTAGCGGCTACAATGAGCAGTTCTTC; CDR3aa: CSVEGLPGTSGYNEQFF
d_gene: .; abundance: many; j_gene: TRBJ2-7; v_gene: TRBV12-3/TRBV12-4; CDR3nt: TGTGCCAGCAGTTTTGGGGACGGGGTCTACGAGCAGTACTTC; CDR3aa: CASSFGDGVYEQYF
d_gene: .; abundance: many; j_gene: TRBJ2-2; v_gene: TRBV27; CDR3nt: TGTGCCAGCAGTTTATTATCAAGGAACACCGGGGAGCTGTTTTTT; CDR3aa: CASSLLSRNTGELFF
d_gene: .; abundance: many; j_gene: TRBJ2-7; v_gene: TRBV6-5; CDR3nt: TGTGCCAGCAGTTACGAATGGACGGGCGTCTTCTACGAGCAGTACTTC; CDR3aa: CASSYEWTGVFYEQYF
d_gene: TRBD1; abundance: many; j_gene: TRBJ2-1; v_gene: TRBV6-1; CDR3nt: TGTGCCAGCAGACCGGGACAGGGGACGAACAATGAGCAGTTCTTC; CDR3aa: CASRPGQGTNNEQFF
d_gene: TRBD1; abundance: many; j_gene: TRBJ1-2; v_gene: TRBV7-8; CDR3nt: TGTGCCAGCAGCGAGACAGGGGTCTATGGCTACACCTTC; CDR3aa: CASSETGVYGYTF
d_gene: .; abundance: .; j_gene: TRBJ2-3; v_gene: TRBV12-3/TRBV12-4; CDR3nt: TGTGCCAGCTTTTTGGATACGCAGTATTTT; CDR3aa: CASFLDTQYF
d_gene: .; abundance: few; j_gene: TRBJ2-1; v_gene: TRBV6-5; CDR3nt: TGTGCCAGCAGTTACGTGGGGGCGGGAGTGTACAATGAGCAGTTCTTC; CDR3aa: CASSYVGAGVYNEQFF
d_gene: TRBD2; abundance: many; j_gene: TRBJ2-6; v_gene: TRBV20-1; CDR3nt: TGCAGTGCTAGAGACGGGACTAGAGTATCTGGGGCCAACGTCCTGACTTTC; CDR3aa: CSARDGTRVSGANVLTF
d_gene: TRBD1; abundance: many; j_gene: TRBJ2-7; v_gene: TRBV12-3/TRBV12-4; CDR3nt: TGTGCCAGCAGTTTAGAGGGGACAGGGAACTACGAGCAGTACTTC; CDR3aa: CASSLEGTGNYEQYF
d_gene: .; abundance: many; j_gene: TRBJ2-1; v_gene: TRBV12-3/TRBV12-4; CDR3nt: TGTGCCAGCAGTTTAGCGGGAAACACCTACAATGAGCAGTTCTTC; CDR3aa: CASSLAGNTYNEQFF